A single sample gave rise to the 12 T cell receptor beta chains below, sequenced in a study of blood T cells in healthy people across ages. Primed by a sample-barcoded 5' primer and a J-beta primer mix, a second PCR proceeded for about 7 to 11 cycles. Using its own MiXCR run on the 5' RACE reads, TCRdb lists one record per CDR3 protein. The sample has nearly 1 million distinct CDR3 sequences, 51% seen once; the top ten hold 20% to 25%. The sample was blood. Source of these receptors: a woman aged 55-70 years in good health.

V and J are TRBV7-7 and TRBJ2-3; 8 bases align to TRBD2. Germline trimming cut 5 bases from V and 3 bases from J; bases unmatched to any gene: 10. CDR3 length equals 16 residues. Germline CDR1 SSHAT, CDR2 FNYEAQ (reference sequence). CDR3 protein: CASSLSGTSRTDTQYF. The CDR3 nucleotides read TGTGCCAGCAGCCTCTCCGGGACTAGTAGGACAGATACGCAGTATTTT.

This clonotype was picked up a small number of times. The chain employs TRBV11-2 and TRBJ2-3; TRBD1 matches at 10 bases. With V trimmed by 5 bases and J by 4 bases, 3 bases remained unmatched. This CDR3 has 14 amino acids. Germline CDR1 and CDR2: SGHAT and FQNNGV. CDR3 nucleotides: TGTGCCAGCAGCCGGGACAGGGGAGCAGATACGCAGTATTTT. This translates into CASSRDRGADTQYF.

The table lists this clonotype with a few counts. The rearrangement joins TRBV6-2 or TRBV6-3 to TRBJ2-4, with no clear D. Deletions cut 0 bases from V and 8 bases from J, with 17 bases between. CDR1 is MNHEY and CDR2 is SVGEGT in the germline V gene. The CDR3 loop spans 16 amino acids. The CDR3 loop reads CASSYSFPQVLHIQYF. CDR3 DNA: TGTGCCAGCAGTTACTCTTTCCCTCAGGTTTTGCACATTCAGTACTTC.

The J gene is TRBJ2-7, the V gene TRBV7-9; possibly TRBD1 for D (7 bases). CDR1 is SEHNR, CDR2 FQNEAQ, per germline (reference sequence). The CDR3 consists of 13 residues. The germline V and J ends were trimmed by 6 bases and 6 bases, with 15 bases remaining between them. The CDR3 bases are TGTGCCAGCAGAGGAGGGGGCTCGGGCGAGCAGTACTTC. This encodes CASRGGGSGEQYF.

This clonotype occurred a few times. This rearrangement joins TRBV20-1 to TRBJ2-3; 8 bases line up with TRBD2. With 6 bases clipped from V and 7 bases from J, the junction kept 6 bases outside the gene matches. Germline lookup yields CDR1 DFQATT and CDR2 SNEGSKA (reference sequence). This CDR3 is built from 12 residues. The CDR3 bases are TGCAGTGCCCCCCGGGGGGGGAATACGCAGTATTTT. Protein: CSAPRGGNTQYF.

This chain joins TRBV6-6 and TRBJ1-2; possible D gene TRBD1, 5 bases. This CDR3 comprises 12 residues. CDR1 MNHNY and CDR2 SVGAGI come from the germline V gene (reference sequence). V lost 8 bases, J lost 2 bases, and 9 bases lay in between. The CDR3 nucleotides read TGTGCCAGCGACTCAGGGAACTATGGCTACACCTTC. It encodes CASDSGNYGYTF.

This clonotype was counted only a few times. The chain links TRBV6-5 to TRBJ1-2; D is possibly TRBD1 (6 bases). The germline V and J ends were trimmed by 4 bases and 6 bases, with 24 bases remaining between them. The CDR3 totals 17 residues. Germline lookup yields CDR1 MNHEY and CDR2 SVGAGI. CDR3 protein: CASSSAPGRGDSDGYTF. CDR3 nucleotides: TGTGCCAGCAGTTCGGCCCCTGGCAGGGGTGATTCGGATGGCTACACCTTC.

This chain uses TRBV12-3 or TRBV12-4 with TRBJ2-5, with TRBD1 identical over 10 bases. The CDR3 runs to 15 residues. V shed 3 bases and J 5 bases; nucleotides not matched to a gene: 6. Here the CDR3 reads CASSLGTGVGETQYF. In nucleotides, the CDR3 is TGTGCCAGCAGTTTGGGGACAGGGGTGGGGGAGACCCAGTACTTC.

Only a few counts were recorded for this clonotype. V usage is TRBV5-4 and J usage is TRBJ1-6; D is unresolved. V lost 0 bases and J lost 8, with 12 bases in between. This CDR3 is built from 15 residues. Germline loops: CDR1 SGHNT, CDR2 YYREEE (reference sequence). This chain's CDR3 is CASSLVGAKHSPLHF. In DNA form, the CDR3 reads TGTGCCAGCAGCTTGGTCGGAGCGAAACATTCACCCCTCCACTTT.

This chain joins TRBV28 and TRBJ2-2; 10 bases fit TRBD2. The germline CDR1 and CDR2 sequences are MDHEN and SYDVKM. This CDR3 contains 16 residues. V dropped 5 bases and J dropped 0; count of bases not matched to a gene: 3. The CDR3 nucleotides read TGTGCCAGCAGTAAACTAGCGGGAACGAACACCGGGGAGCTGTTTTTT. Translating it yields CASSKLAGTNTGELFF.

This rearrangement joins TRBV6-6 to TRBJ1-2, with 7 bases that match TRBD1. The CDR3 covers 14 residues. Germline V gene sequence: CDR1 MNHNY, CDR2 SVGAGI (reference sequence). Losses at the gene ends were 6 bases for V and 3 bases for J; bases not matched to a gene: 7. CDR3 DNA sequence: TGTGCCAGCAGGCATGGGGACAGACACTATGGCTACACCTTC. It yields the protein CASRHGDRHYGYTF.

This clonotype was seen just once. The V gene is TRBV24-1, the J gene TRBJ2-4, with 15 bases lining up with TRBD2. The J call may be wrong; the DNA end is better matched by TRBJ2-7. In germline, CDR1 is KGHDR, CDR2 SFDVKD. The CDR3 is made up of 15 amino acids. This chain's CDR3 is CATSDGTSGRYEQYF. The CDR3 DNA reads TGTGCCACCAGTGATGGGACTAGCGGGAGGTACGAGCAGTACTTC.